This record concerns one TCR beta chain sequence. The antigen remains unidentified. The entry originates in a study of persistence of HIV-infected CD4 T cells. Study at large: The sample holds CD4+ T cells responsive to CMV or HIV-1 Gag.

The stimulus was lysate of CMV-infected fibroblasts, approximately 9.7 ug/mL. Memory cells lacking CD40L and CD69 with high CD45RO were sorted. The germline CDR1 and CDR2 sequences are LNHDA and SQIVND (reference sequence). The CDR3 totals 14 residues. After removal of 7 bases from V and 8 bases from J, the junction contained 13 bases not matched to a gene. Broader study findings: Degenerate expanded CDR3beta sequences were enriched among CMV- and Gag-responding cells.

The immunoSEQ assay was version 4, run in survey mode. Template was genomic DNA at around 10 ng/uL, with up to roughly 1 ug used per sample. This table comes from immunoSEQ multiplex PCR, and its TCRdb copy is limited to in-frame clones, with some not included. The sample holds 35,000 to 45,000 clones, 65% to 85% seen once. The sample in question was CD4+ T cells sorted from PBMCs after roughly 18-hour stimulation, obtained from a patient who received antiretroviral therapy. The sequence came from an adult man with HIV who was CMV-seropositive. The chain couples TRBV19 to TRBJ1-2; 7 bases match TRBD1. CDR3 sequence (DNA): TGTGCCAGTAAAGGAGGGGGCCGGGTTGTGGGCTACACCTTC. Amino acid sequence: CASKGGGRVVGYTF.